Reported below is one TCR beta chain. The PCR had 60 Vbeta and 13 Jbeta primers. How the authors handled the data: Roughly 73 million unique TCR beta chains, roughly 11 million of them shared, were counted by a later analysis. Sequencing was performed with immunoSEQ multiplex PCR; in TCRdb, only in-frame clones are kept and a portion is missing. The V and J calls and the clone size are those of that table, but D and trimming were determined from the DNA. The data contain over 150,000 clones, 65% to 80% of them seen just once; the ten biggest clones take up around 2.5%. The data originate from a study of cytomegalovirus exposure and HLA in healthy donors. The CDR3 is 13 residues long.

This rearrangement joins TRBV12-2 to TRBJ1-1. TRBV12-2 is termed a pseudogene. The TCR was taken from a woman aged 40 to 50 in good health and CMV-seropositive. The sequenced sample was PBMCs. This CDR3 is CASRGGGYTEAFF. CDR3 sequence (DNA): TGTGCAAGTCGCGGGGGGGGCTACACTGAAGCTTTCTTT.